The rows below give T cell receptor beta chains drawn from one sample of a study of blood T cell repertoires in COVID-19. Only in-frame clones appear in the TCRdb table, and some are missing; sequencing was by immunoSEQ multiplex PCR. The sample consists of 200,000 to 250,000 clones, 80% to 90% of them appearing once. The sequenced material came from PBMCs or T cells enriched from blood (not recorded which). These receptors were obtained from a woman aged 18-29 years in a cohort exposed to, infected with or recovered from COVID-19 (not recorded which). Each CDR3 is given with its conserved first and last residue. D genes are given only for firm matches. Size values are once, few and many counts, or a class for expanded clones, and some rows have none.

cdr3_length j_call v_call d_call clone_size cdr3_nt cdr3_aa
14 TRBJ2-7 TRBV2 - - TGTGCCAGCAGTGATGCCGGGGGAGCCTACGAGCAGTACTTC CASSDAGGAYEQYF
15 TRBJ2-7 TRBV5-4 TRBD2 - TGTGCCAGCAGACCCGGACTAGCGGGAGACTACGAGCAGTACTTC CASRPGLAGDYEQYF
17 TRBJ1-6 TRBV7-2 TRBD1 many TGTGCCAGCAGCTTAATGCCCCAACAGGGGAATAATTCACCCCTCCACTTT CASSLMPQQGNNSPLHF
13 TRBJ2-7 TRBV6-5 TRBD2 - TGTGCCAGCAGAGGCGGGGGGGGCCACGAGCAGTACTTC CASRGGGGHEQYF
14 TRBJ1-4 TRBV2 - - TGTGCCAGCAGCAGGACAGTAACTAATGAAAAACTGTTTTTT CASSRTVTNEKLFF
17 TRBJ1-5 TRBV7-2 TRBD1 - TGTGCCAGCAGCACTTCCCAGGGGGCAGGCGGCAATCAGCCCCAGCATTTT CASSTSQGAGGNQPQHF
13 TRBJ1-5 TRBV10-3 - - TGTGCCATCAGGGGGGACAACAATCAGCCCCAGCATTTT CAIRGDNNQPQHF
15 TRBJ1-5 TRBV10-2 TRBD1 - TGCGCCAGCAGTGAATCGGACAGGGGCAATCAGCCCCAGCATTTT CASSESDRGNQPQHF
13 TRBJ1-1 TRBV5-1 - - TGCGCCAGCAGAGAGGATTCGGGCACTGAAGCTTTCTTT CASREDSGTEAFF
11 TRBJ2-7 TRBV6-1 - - TGTGCCAGCAGTGAAGCGCTAAGAGCGTACTTC CASSEALRAYF